A single sample is the source of the 5 T cell receptor beta chains below, sequenced in a study of shared clonotypes between healthy human individuals (dated by TCRdb to the early 2020s). For the CD8 naive samples, CD45RO-negative cells were positively selected for CCR7, yielding a CD45RA+CCR7+ population from which TemRA cells were excluded. The library relied on the immunoSEQ multiplex PCR assay. TCRdb stores this immuneACCESS table with in-frame sequences only. Part of the clones is absent; in the studies checked, under half of the shortfall reflects unresolved V genes, and no reason is known for the rest. The sample table holds roughly 850,000 clones, of which approximately 96% were seen once. The ten most abundant clones make up about 0.22% of the sample. Sample: naive CD8+ T cells sorted from blood. In the paper's terms, the cell subset or site label means: CD45RA+CCR7+. The receptors shown here come from a man aged 30 to 39 in good health.

This chain connects TRBV7-9 to TRBJ2-3; no definite D call. V dropped 5 bases and J dropped 6 bases, with 27 bases sitting between them. The CDR3 spans 18 residues. Germline V gene lookup returns CDR1 SEHNR and CDR2 FQNEAQ (reference sequence). CDR3 in DNA: TGTGCCAGCAGCGCGCGCGACCGGTGGGCCTCGCCTGAGGATACGCAGTATTTT. Protein: CASSARDRWASPEDTQYF.

V is TRBV7-9 and J is TRBJ2-7, with D possibly called TRBD1 or TRBD2 (5 bases each). Germline V gives CDR1 SEHNR, CDR2 FQNEAQ (reference sequence). V was clipped by 8 bases and J by 0 bases, with 8 bases between them. The CDR3 sequence is 12 residues long. For the CDR3, the DNA is TGTGCCAGCGGGACCAGCTCCTACGAGCAGTACTTC. Translation gives CASGTSSYEQYF.

The genes are TRBV27 and TRBJ1-2; D ambiguous. Germline V gives CDR1 MNHEY, CDR2 SMNVEV (reference sequence). The V end lost 3 bases, the J end lost 4 bases, and 12 bases lay between the germline ends. The CDR3 spans 14 residues. The CDR3 reads CASSFIPRSYGYTF. CDR3 DNA sequence: TGTGCCAGCAGTTTCATCCCCAGGAGCTATGGCTACACCTTC.

The chain recombines TRBV9 with TRBJ2-2; TRBD2 agrees at 7 bases. This CDR3 has 16 amino acids. Germline-derived CDR1 and CDR2 are SGDLS and YYNGEE. V was clipped by 0 bases and J by 0 bases; unmatched bases: 2. The CDR3 DNA reads TGTGCCAGCAGCGTAGCGAGCGGGACGAACACCGGGGAGCTGTTTTTT. It specifies CASSVASGTNTGELFF.

This clone was counted once. An end of the junction differs from the germline gene, which may be a read error. This chain joins TRBV7-7 and TRBJ2-7; maybe TRBD1 (5 bases). CDR3 length: 15 residues. CDR1 and CDR2 (germline): SSHAT, FNYEAQ (reference sequence). The CDR3 protein is CASSAGIASSYEQYF. The CDR3 region has the DNA TGTGCTAGCAGCGCAGGGATCGCGAGCTCCTACGAGCAGTACTTC.